The TCR beta chain described here comes from a study of T cells in localized non-small cell lung cancer. TCRdb keeps only in-frame clones here, not all; method: immunoSEQ multiplex PCR. There are fewer than 100,000 clones in the sample; around 90% occur only once, and more than 14% lies in the top ten. Germline lookup yields CDR1 SGHRS and CDR2 YFSETQ. The V end was cut by 5 bases, the J end by 2 bases, with 10 bases between. The CDR3 extends over 13 amino acids. This sequence was found in a man aged 35-75 years with stage I squamous cell lung carcinoma. The rearrangement joins TRBV5-1 to TRBJ1-1; no definite D call. The sequencing used peripheral blood, collected before any cancer treatment. DNA for the CDR3: TGCGCCAGCAGGGGTTCTGGAAACACTGAAGCTTTCTTT. As protein: CASRGSGNTEAFF.